This entry is about one T cell receptor beta chain. Its antigen remains unidentified. The sample originates from a study of regulatory and conventional T cells in RAG deficiency. This CDR3 is 14 amino acids long. Trimming cost V 2 bases and J 5 bases, with 11 bases left between them. The germline gives CDR1 LNHDA, CDR2 SQIVND (reference sequence). Findings and limits, study-wide: Omenn patients showed >85% Treg-Tconv overlap and shorter CDR3 lengths.

Genomic DNA came from blood conventional CD4+ T cells gated CD25-low CD127-high. Sequenced by immunoSEQ multiplex PCR; TCRdb stores in-frame clones only, minus some. Of about 30,000 clones listed, about 96% are singletons. The same data also went into a second study, on regulatory T cells. That paper adds: The primer mix had 52 TRBV and 13 TRBJ primers.

Source material: CD25- CD4+ T cells sorted from blood. This receptor was taken from a human donor in good health. The chain is built from TRBV19 and TRBJ2-3; a weak D match, TRBD2 (5 bases). DNA for the CDR3: TGTGCCAGTAGTATACCCGCGGAGGAAGATACGCAGTATTTT. Its protein is CASSIPAEEDTQYF.